Described below is a single T cell receptor (beta chain) sequence and its context. Germline V CDR1 and CDR2: MGHRA, YSYEKL. The CDR3 length is 13 residues. Deletions cut 2 bases from V and 6 bases from J, with 8 bases between. The sample comes from a study of shared T cell receptors in the human thymus. TCRdb's table, derived via immunoSEQ multiplex PCR, lists solely in-frame clones and lacks some. Among approximately 660,000 clones, more than 75% were seen once, and the ten largest hold 0.0095% to 0.011%. These data were also reused for a study on human thymus T cells.

This sequence originates from a boy younger than two with a congenital heart defect. Sequences were obtained from thymocytes. The chain links TRBV4-1 to TRBJ2-1; weak D call: TRBD2 (6 bases). CDR3 DNA sequence: TGCGCCAGCAGCCAATGGAGGGCCAATGAGCAGTTCTTC. Its translation: CASSQWRANEQFF.